The next 5 T cell receptor beta chains were all read from a single sample in a study of T cell repertoires in cytomegalovirus infection. TCRdb passed the reads through MiXCR, listing each CDR3 protein once. The sample includes roughly 640,000 distinct CDR3 sequences, approximately 24% of them seen just once. The sequencing sample was made of CD8+ T cells from PBMCs. Receptor source: a human donor in good health (CMV status not recorded). Some clones in this sample may be carry-over from other donors' samples.

This clonotype was observed at least ten times. The V and J genes are TRBV7-2 and TRBJ1-5; no definite D call. Trimming shortened V by 5 bases and J by 2 bases, and 19 bases separated the two germline ends. CDR1 and CDR2 (germline): SGHTA, FQGNSA. This CDR3 is 17 amino acids long. This CDR3 is CASSQGPYYWGNQPQHF. In DNA form, the CDR3 reads TGTGCCAGCAGCCAAGGACCATATTATTGGGGCAATCAGCCCCAGCATTTT. Full variable domain (rest looked up from reference TRBV7-2 and TRBJ1-5): GAGVSQSPSNKVTEKGKDVELRCDPISGHTALYWYRQSLGQGLEFLIYFQGNSAPDKSGLPSDRFSAERTGGSVSTLTIQRTQQEDSAVYLCASSQGPYYWGNQPQHFGDGTRLSIL.

The gene calls are TRBV20-1 and TRBJ1-1; no clear D gene. This CDR3 spans 11 amino acids. Trimming removed 3 bases from V and 3 bases from J, with 5 bases in between. The germline CDR1 and CDR2 sequences are DFQATT and SNEGSKA (reference sequence). The CDR3 DNA is TGCAGTGCTAGTACCTACACTGAAGCTTTCTTT. Its protein product is CSASTYTEAFF.

The chain joins TRBV6-2 or TRBV6-3 to TRBJ2-1, with D unclear. The CDR3 loop spans 16 amino acids. The V and J ends lost 4 bases and 4 bases respectively, with 17 bases between them. Germline assignment: CDR1 MNHEY and CDR2 SVGEGT. CDR3 sequence: CASSSVTISRYNEQFF. The CDR3 DNA reads TGTGCCAGCAGTTCGGTGACCATATCGAGGTACAATGAGCAGTTCTTC.

The chain has TRBV14 and TRBJ1-2; D remains ambiguous. The CDR3 has 18 residues. Germline loops: CDR1 SGHDN, CDR2 FVKESK. Between the trimmed V and J ends, which lost 4 bases and 7 bases, there was a span of 28 bases. CDR3 sequence reads: CASSPYVSVYQFYGGYTF. The CDR3 DNA sequence: TGTGCCAGCAGCCCGTACGTCTCGGTTTACCAATTCTATGGTGGCTACACCTTC.

This clonotype occurred many times. This rearrangement joins TRBV6-5 to TRBJ2-1; no reliable D call. The germline CDR1 and CDR2 sequences are MNHEY and SVGAGI. The CDR3 runs to 13 residues. V lost 2 bases and J lost 4, with 6 bases in between. In nucleotides, the CDR3 is TGTGCCAGCAGTTACGGGCCATACAATGAGCAGTTCTTC. Translation: CASSYGPYNEQFF.